What follows are 30 T cell receptor beta chains derived from one specimen sequenced in a study of T cell responses to AZD1222 COVID-19 vaccine. Sequencing was performed with immunoSEQ multiplex PCR; in TCRdb, only in-frame clones are kept and a portion is missing. The sample has 98,000 or so clones, approximately 91% seen once. The starting material was peripheral blood, obtained on day 0 of AZD1222 vaccination. The origin of the receptors is an adult in good health.

J is TRBJ1-2 and V is TRBV6-1; D unresolved. CDR3 length: 14 amino acids. Trimming left V 3 bases short and J 4 bases short, with 12 bases between. In germline, CDR1 is MNHNS, CDR2 SASEGT. CDR3 region: CASSEGNKAYGYTF. In DNA, the CDR3 is TGTGCCAGCAGTGAGGGAAATAAGGCCTATGGCTACACCTTC.

The V and J genes are TRBV4-1 and TRBJ2-1; D is ambiguous. V was trimmed by 0 bases and J by 4 bases, leaving 4 bases between them. The CDR3 is 13 residues long. Germline V lookup: CDR1 MGHRA, CDR2 YSYEKL. CDR3 sequence: CASSQEVYNEQFF. The CDR3 region has the DNA TGCGCCAGCAGCCAAGAGGTTTACAATGAGCAGTTCTTC.

The chain combines TRBV7-9 with TRBJ1-5, with TRBD1 identical over 11 bases. The CDR3 has 16 amino acids. Trimming cost V 5 bases and J 4 bases; bases outside gene matches: 7. Germline-derived CDR1 and CDR2 are SEHNR and FQNEAQ (reference sequence). In nucleotides, the CDR3 is TGTGCCAGCAGCCAAAGGGACAGGGGGGATAATCAGCCCCAGCATTTT. It is translated as CASSQRDRGDNQPQHF.

The rearrangement links TRBV7-9 to TRBJ2-7; the match to TRBD1 covers 8 bases. Germline lookup yields CDR1 SEHNR and CDR2 FQNEAQ (reference sequence). The CDR3 covers 16 residues. V lost 5 bases and J lost 6; bases outside the gene matches: 15. CDR3 sequence reads: CASSTIGDRPRTEQYF. CDR3 sequence (DNA): TGTGCCAGCAGCACGATTGGGGACAGGCCCCGAACCGAGCAGTACTTC. Full variable domain (remainder filled in from reference TRBV7-9 and TRBJ2-7): DTGVSQNPRHKITKRGQNVTFRCDPISEHNRLYWYRQTLGQGPEFLTYFQNEAQLEKSRLLSDRFSAERPKGSFSTLEIQRTEQGDSAMYLCASSTIGDRPRTEQYFGPGTRLTVT.

This chain joins TRBV24-1 and TRBJ1-2; D unclear. Germline V lookup: CDR1 KGHDR, CDR2 SFDVKD. This CDR3 region has 11 residues. V lost 4 bases, J lost 2 bases, and 1 base lay in between. The CDR3 coding sequence is TGTGCCACCAGTGAAAACTATGGCTACACCTTC. Encoded protein: CATSENYGYTF.

V is TRBV18 and J is TRBJ1-4; D is unresolved. The V gene lost 4 bases and the J gene lost 5 bases, with 8 bases spanning the gap. The CDR3 has 13 residues. Germline V lookup: CDR1 KGHSH, CDR2 LQKENI. The CDR3 reads CASSRGPNEKLFF. CDR3 sequence (DNA): TGTGCCAGCTCACGCGGGCCCAATGAAAAACTGTTTTTT.

In regard to this clone: One end of the junction does not line up with germline, which may come from a read error. V gene TRBV11-3 combines with J gene TRBJ2-7; 7 bases line up with TRBD1. The germline V gene encodes CDR1 SGHNT and CDR2 YENEEA. The CDR3 loop spans 15 amino acids. CDR3 loop: CASSIEGQRSYEQYF. The DNA of the CDR3 is TGTGCCAGCAGCATAGAGGGACAGCGGTCCTACGAGCAGTACTTC.

This clone was counted a single time. The V call is TRBV5-1, the J call TRBJ2-3; D ambiguous. The CDR3 is made up of 13 amino acids. CDR1 is SGHRS and CDR2 is YFSETQ in the germline V gene. V gave up 6 bases and J gave up 5 bases, with 13 bases separating them. This chain's CDR3 is CASKGSDGDTQYF. The CDR3 DNA reads as TGCGCCAGCAAGGGATCAGACGGAGATACGCAGTATTTT.

This chain connects TRBV7-9 to TRBJ2-7, with D unclear. Looked up from germline, CDR1 is SEHNR and CDR2 is FQNEAQ (reference sequence). V lost 3 bases and J lost 0, with 9 bases in between. The CDR3 contains 14 residues. This CDR3 is CASSFGRFSYEQYF. The CDR3 DNA is TGTGCCAGCAGCTTTGGCCGATTCTCCTACGAGCAGTACTTC.

CDR3 protein: CASSARDRVATEAFF. As DNA, the CDR3 is TGTGCCAGCAGCGCCCGGGACAGGGTGGCCACTGAAGCTTTCTTT. This chain links TRBV5-4 with TRBJ1-1, with 9 bases that match TRBD1. With 4 bases clipped from V and 4 bases from J, the junction kept 8 bases outside the gene matches. This CDR3 comprises 15 residues. Germline V gives CDR1 SGHNT, CDR2 YYREEE (reference sequence). Full variable domain (outside the CDR3, taken from reference TRBV5-4 and TRBJ1-1): ETGVTQSPTHLIKTRGQQVTLRCSSQSGHNTVSWYQQALGQGPQFIFQYYREEENGRGNFPPRFSGLQFPNYSSELNVNALELDDSALYLCASSARDRVATEAFFGQGTRLTVV.

The genes are TRBV29-1 and TRBJ2-2; TRBD1 agrees at 8 bases. The ends lost 6 bases at V and 1 base at J; junction bases unmatched: 4. There are 14 residues in the CDR3. Looked up from germline, CDR1 is SQVTM and CDR2 is ANQGSEA. CDR3 in amino acids: CSVGTGGNTGELFF. The CDR3 region has the DNA TGCAGCGTCGGAACAGGGGGGAACACCGGGGAGCTGTTTTTT.

The V call is TRBV19, the J call TRBJ2-1; D may correspond to TRBD1 or TRBD2 (6 bases each). V shed 6 bases and J shed 5 bases, with 20 bases lying between them. This CDR3 contains 16 residues. The germline gives CDR1 LNHDA, CDR2 SQIVND (reference sequence). CDR3 DNA: TGTGCCAGTAGGCCTCTGGGGGGCGAAAGAAACAATGAGCAGTTCTTC. Its protein product is CASRPLGGERNNEQFF.

This chain connects TRBV11-2 to TRBJ1-5; TRBD1 agrees at 9 bases. V was pared by 1 base and J by 4 bases, with 2 bases of the junction left unmatched. The CDR3 is 15 residues long. Germline V gene sequence: CDR1 SGHAT, CDR2 FQNNGV. The CDR3 is CASSLGQGVNQPQHF. Here the CDR3 DNA reads TGTGCCAGCAGCTTAGGACAGGGGGTAAATCAGCCCCAGCATTTT.

Of note for this clone: The CDR3 does not end in the conserved phenylalanine or tryptophan, so this is likely a read error. V gene TRBV24-1 combines with J gene TRBJ1-6; D unresolved. Germline V lookup: CDR1 KGHDR, CDR2 SFDVKD. V gave up 2 bases and J gave up 4 bases, with 8 bases separating them. The CDR3 spans 15 residues. CDR3 in DNA: TGTGCCACCAGTGATTCGAAACGGTATAATTCACCCCTCCACCTT. Protein sequence: CATSDSKRYNSPLHL.

The chain is built from TRBV21-1 and TRBJ2-2; the table calls TRBD2, which could not be checked here. TRBV21-1 is described as a pseudogene. This CDR3 contains 16 residues. This chain's CDR3 is CASSKSWGRDTGELFF. DNA for the CDR3: TGTGCCAGCAGCAAGAGCTGGGGGAGGGACACCGGGGAGCTGTTTTTT.

The J gene is TRBJ1-1, the V gene TRBV11-2; no firm D call. Trimming left V 5 bases short and J 7 bases short, with 11 bases between. The CDR3 is made up of 12 amino acids. From germline, CDR1 is SGHAT and CDR2 FQNNGV. This chain's CDR3 is CASSVSQIEAFF. CDR3 DNA: TGTGCCAGCAGCGTATCTCAGATTGAAGCTTTCTTT. The entire variable domain, with the rest obtained from reference TRBV11-2 and TRBJ1-1, is as follows: EAGVAQSPRYKIIEKRQSVAFWCNPISGHATLYWYQQILGQGPKLLIQFQNNGVVDDSQLPKDRFSAERLKGVDSTLKIQPAKLEDSAVYLCASSVSQIEAFFGQGTRLTVV.

This rearrangement joins TRBV5-5 to TRBJ2-7; D is perhaps TRBD1 (5 bases). V was pared by 0 bases and J by 7 bases, with 14 bases between. CDR1 and CDR2 (germline): SGHKS, YYEKEE (reference sequence). This CDR3 is built from 14 residues. The CDR3 DNA reads TGTGCCAGCAGCTTGGAGGGCAGGGCGTGGGAGCAGTACTTC. This encodes CASSLEGRAWEQYF.

The V gene is TRBV19, the J gene TRBJ2-3; D gene uncertain. This CDR3 comprises 15 residues. CDR1 is LNHDA, CDR2 SQIVND, per germline (reference sequence). V gave up 3 bases and J gave up 8 bases, with 18 bases separating them. As DNA, the CDR3 is TGTGCCAGTAGTATCCACCCCCGATCCCCGGTTACGCAGTATTTT. This gives the protein CASSIHPRSPVTQYF.

This clone was seen a single time. The V gene is TRBV10-3, the J gene TRBJ1-4; 7 bases match TRBD1. The CDR3 has 19 residues. V was pared by 1 base and J by 6 bases, with 17 bases of the junction left unmatched. Germline V gene lookup returns CDR1 ENHRY and CDR2 SYGVKD. CDR3 sequence reads: CAISEFPRLGGLGDEKLFF. DNA for the CDR3: TGTGCCATCAGTGAGTTCCCAAGGTTAGGGGGCTTAGGTGATGAAAAACTGTTTTTT.

V is TRBV14 and J is TRBJ1-5; unclear D gene. V dropped 7 bases and J dropped 5 bases, with 3 bases sitting between them. The CDR3 is 10 residues long. In germline, CDR1 is SGHDN, CDR2 FVKESK. The CDR3 spells CASTHQPQHF. The CDR3 region has the DNA TGTGCCAGCACTCATCAGCCCCAGCATTTT.

The J gene is TRBJ1-1, the V gene TRBV3-1 (or the pseudogene TRBV3-2), with D possibly matching TRBD1 (5 bases). The CDR3 sequence is 14 residues long. From germline, CDR1 is LGHDT and CDR2 YNNKEL (reference sequence). Trimming removed 0 bases at V and 7 bases at J, with 12 bases between. The CDR3: CASSQDYRGIEAFF. The CDR3, as DNA: TGTGCCAGCAGCCAAGATTATCGGGGCATTGAAGCTTTCTTT.

The chain employs TRBV7-2 and TRBJ1-1, with unresolved D. V lost 3 bases and J 0 bases, leaving 5 bases between the germline ends. Germline CDR1 is SGHTA and CDR2 is FQGNSA. The CDR3 runs to 13 residues. CDR3 sequence (DNA): TGTGCCAGCAGCTTGACACTGAACACTGAAGCTTTCTTT. Protein: CASSLTLNTEAFF.

V usage is TRBV10-3 and J usage is TRBJ2-7; maybe TRBD1 (6 bases). Germline V gene sequence: CDR1 ENHRY, CDR2 SYGVKD. V lost 3 bases and J lost 4, with 10 bases in between. The CDR3 loop spans 13 amino acids. The CDR3 DNA reads TGTGCCATCAGTGAAACAGGGACGTACGAGCAGTACTTC. It is translated as CAISETGTYEQYF.

This sequence joins TRBV6-5 and TRBJ2-1; D is perhaps TRBD1 (6 bases). Trimming removed 2 bases at V and 4 bases at J, with 12 bases between. The CDR3 loop spans 15 amino acids. The germline CDR1 and CDR2 sequences are MNHEY and SVGAGI. The CDR3 is CASSYGGLGYNEQFF. The CDR3 nucleotides read TGTGCCAGCAGTTACGGGGGCTTAGGGTACAATGAGCAGTTCTTC.

This chain uses TRBV2 with TRBJ1-2; tentatively, D is TRBD1 (6 bases). V was pared by 8 bases and J by 8 bases, with 15 bases between. CDR3 length equals 12 residues. Germline lookup yields CDR1 SNHLY and CDR2 FYNNEI. The CDR3 sequence: CASGDYRAGYTF. In DNA, the CDR3 is TGTGCCAGCGGGGATTACAGGGCCGGCTACACCTTC.

The chain recombines TRBV23-1 with TRBJ2-1; D assignment may be TRBD1 or TRBD2 (5 bases each). TRBV23-1 is annotated as an ORF whose role is uncertain. The CDR3 runs 19 residues. Between the trimmed V and J ends, which lost 0 bases and 7 bases, there was a span of 25 bases. CDR3 protein: CASSQSPSGGSRLPNEQFF. For the CDR3, the DNA is TGCGCCAGCAGTCAATCGCCTAGTGGGGGTTCCCGCCTCCCAAATGAGCAGTTCTTC.

The gene calls are TRBV9 and TRBJ1-2; 7 nucleotides match TRBD1. The CDR3 consists of 16 residues. V lost 4 bases to trimming and J lost 2 bases; unmatched junction nucleotides: 11. Germline V gene lookup returns CDR1 SGDLS and CDR2 YYNGEE. The CDR3 protein is CASSLSLGDRNYGYTF. CDR3 in DNA: TGTGCCAGCAGCCTCTCCCTGGGGGACAGAAACTATGGCTACACCTTC.

The table lists this clone with a count of one. V gene TRBV6-5 combines with J gene TRBJ2-2, with TRBD1 matching 7 bases. Germline V gene lookup returns CDR1 MNHEY and CDR2 SVGAGI. The CDR3 runs to 15 residues. J gave up 3 bases and V 8 bases, and 9 bases lay outside the gene matches. CDR3 in amino acids: CASGRQTGDTGELFF. CDR3 coding DNA: TGTGCCAGCGGCCGCCAAACAGGGGACACCGGGGAGCTGTTTTTT.

The V gene is TRBV4-1, the J gene TRBJ2-3; TRBD2 aligns across 14 bases. V trimming: 0 bases; J trimming: 0 bases; junction bases outside the gene matches: 8. Germline V gene data show CDR1 as MGHRA and CDR2 as YSYEKL. This CDR3 region has 20 residues. The CDR3, as DNA: TGCGCCAGCAGCCAAGATTTGGGACTAGCGGGGGTACTCAGCACAGATACGCAGTATTTT. Its protein is CASSQDLGLAGVLSTDTQYF.

The J gene is TRBJ1-2, the V gene TRBV19; TRBD1 aligns across 9 bases. This CDR3 has 15 residues. V lost 5 bases to trimming and J lost 4 bases; unmatched junction nucleotides: 8. Germline-derived CDR1 and CDR2 are LNHDA and SQIVND (reference sequence). The CDR3 sequence: CASSSQQGAGYGYTF. CDR3 nucleotides: TGTGCCAGTAGTTCCCAACAGGGGGCCGGCTATGGCTACACCTTC.